These 19 T cell receptor beta chains were all obtained from the same sample, sequenced in a study of shared clonotypes between healthy human individuals. Selected positively for CCR7 and CD45RO-negative, naive CD8 cells excluded terminally differentiated effector memory CD45RA+ cells. The table came from immunoSEQ multiplex PCR; TCRdb's copy has only in-frame clones and leaves some out. This sample has about 1,800,000 clones, with roughly 95% found just once. Input material: naive CD8+ T cells sorted from blood. These receptors came from a man aged 18 to 29 in good health.

This chain's CDR3 is CAWSWDTFEAFF. The CDR3 DNA sequence: TGTGCCTGGAGCTGGGACACTTTTGAAGCTTTCTTT. This rearrangement joins TRBV30 to TRBJ1-1; the D gene is possibly TRBD1 (6 bases). The V gene lost 3 bases and the J gene lost 7 bases, with 12 bases spanning the gap. The CDR3 spans 12 residues. The germline V gene has CDR1 GTSNPN and CDR2 SVGIG (reference sequence).

The gene calls are TRBV27 and TRBJ1-3; a possible D gene is TRBD1 (6 bases). V dropped 8 bases and J dropped 0 bases, with 14 bases sitting between them. The CDR3 extends over 15 amino acids. CDR1 and CDR2 from the germline V gene are MNHEY and SMNVEV (reference sequence). The CDR3 loop is CASQERGFSGNTIYF. DNA for the CDR3: TGTGCCAGCCAAGAGAGGGGGTTCTCTGGAAACACCATATATTTT.

As concerns this clone: Additional DNA sequences in this sample encode the identical CDR3. This sequence joins TRBV5-4 and TRBJ2-7; TRBD1 might be the D (5 bases). This CDR3 has 13 residues. CDR1 is SGHNT, CDR2 YYREEE, per germline (reference sequence). The V end was cut by 2 bases, the J end by 2 bases, with 8 bases between. The CDR3 loop reads CASSFQGTYEQYF. DNA for the CDR3: TGTGCCAGCAGCTTTCAGGGTACCTACGAGCAGTACTTC.

J is TRBJ1-1 and V is TRBV11-2; TRBD1 might be the D (5 bases). V lost 1 base and J 5 bases, leaving 17 bases between the germline ends. The length of the CDR3 is 16 residues. The germline gives CDR1 SGHAT, CDR2 FQNNGV. In DNA form, the CDR3 reads TGTGCCAGCAGCTTAGTGATGGGGGTCTCGGGTACTGAAGCTTTCTTT. The encoded protein is CASSLVMGVSGTEAFF.

V and J are TRBV28 and TRBJ2-1, with 14 bases identical to TRBD2. V dropped 4 bases and J dropped 1; count of bases not matched to a gene: 9. The CDR3 has 19 residues. In germline, CDR1 is MDHEN, CDR2 SYDVKM. The CDR3 here is CASSSVRLAGGPSYNEQFF. CDR3 coding DNA: TGTGCCAGCAGTTCCGTCCGACTAGCGGGGGGGCCGTCCTACAATGAGCAGTTCTTC.

The V gene is TRBV6-6, the J gene TRBJ2-1; D not resolved. The germline CDR1 and CDR2 sequences are MNHNY and SVGAGI (reference sequence). Trimming took off 2 bases at V and 13 bases at J, with 6 bases between the two ends. The CDR3 runs 10 residues. This CDR3 is CASSYPPQFF. CDR3 nucleotide sequence: TGTGCCAGCAGTTACCCGCCCCAGTTCTTC.

V and J are TRBV20-1 and TRBJ2-5; 7 bases are a match to TRBD2. There are 11 residues in the CDR3. The germline CDR1 and CDR2 sequences are DFQATT and SNEGSKA (reference sequence). CDR3 coding DNA: TGCGGTGGGGGGGTTCAAGAGACCCAGTACTTC. Protein product: CGGGVQETQYF.

This clone has just a few counts. The V call is TRBV7-6, the J call TRBJ2-1, with TRBD1 matching 7 bases. V lost 0 bases and J lost 10; bases outside the gene matches: 6. The CDR3 sequence is 14 residues long. The germline gives CDR1 SGHVS, CDR2 FNYEAQ. CDR3 region: CASSLAGQGDEQFF. The CDR3 bases are TGTGCCAGCAGCTTAGCAGGGCAGGGGGACGAGCAGTTCTTC.

Points on this clone: Different DNA sequences within this sample yield the same CDR3. J is TRBJ2-5 and V is TRBV27; 11 bases map to TRBD2. Germline V gene lookup returns CDR1 MNHEY and CDR2 SMNVEV (reference sequence). Trimming cost V 2 bases and J 4 bases; bases outside gene matches: 3. The CDR3 totals 15 residues. The CDR3 loop is CASSLLAGGGETQYF. The CDR3 DNA reads TGTGCCAGCAGTTTACTAGCGGGGGGCGGAGAGACCCAGTACTTC.

This chain connects TRBV12-5 to TRBJ2-2; no clear D gene. V lost 6 bases and J lost 9, with 5 bases in between. The germline V gene encodes CDR1 LGHNT and CDR2 FRNRAP. The CDR3 has 10 residues. CDR3 DNA sequence: TGTGCTAGTGGCCCCTGGGAGCTGTTTTTT. Its protein product is CASGPWELFF.

V usage is TRBV29-1 and J usage is TRBJ1-2; possibly TRBD1 for D (5 bases). CDR1 and CDR2 (germline): SQVTM, ANQGSEA. This CDR3 has 13 amino acids. The V gene lost 7 bases and the J gene lost 4 bases, with 16 bases spanning the gap. CDR3 sequence: CSASTELGYGYTF. The CDR3 region has the DNA TGCAGCGCCTCGACAGAACTTGGCTATGGCTACACCTTC.

This rearrangement joins TRBV19 to TRBJ1-5; 9 nucleotides line up with TRBD1. Germline lookup yields CDR1 LNHDA and CDR2 SQIVND (reference sequence). The ends lost 8 bases at V and 5 bases at J; junction bases unmatched: 10. The CDR3 length is 15 residues. The CDR3 sequence is CASGRDREGDQPQHF. The CDR3 DNA follows: TGTGCCAGTGGAAGGGACAGGGAGGGGGATCAGCCCCAGCATTTT.

The gene calls are TRBV7-9 and TRBJ1-4, with D unclear. The CDR3 is 18 amino acids. Germline assignment: CDR1 SEHNR and CDR2 FQNEAQ (reference sequence). Trimming removed 0 bases at V and 4 bases at J, with 18 bases between. Here the CDR3 reads CASSLAPGAAGFNEKLFF. The CDR3 DNA reads as TGTGCCAGCAGCTTAGCGCCAGGAGCAGCGGGGTTTAATGAAAAACTGTTTTTT.

J is TRBJ2-5 and V is TRBV11-2; 8 bases are shared with TRBD2. The ends lost 2 bases at V and 5 bases at J; junction bases unmatched: 10. The germline gives CDR1 SGHAT, CDR2 FQNNGV. The CDR3 loop spans 16 amino acids. The CDR3 nucleotides read TGTGCCAGCAGCTTAATGGAGCGGGAGCCACGGGAGACCCAGTACTTC. This codes for CASSLMEREPRETQYF.

The chain employs TRBV27 and TRBJ2-2; possibly TRBD2 for D (6 bases). Germline V gives CDR1 MNHEY, CDR2 SMNVEV (reference sequence). The CDR3 loop spans 12 amino acids. Deletions cut 6 bases from V and 7 bases from J, with 9 bases between. As DNA, the CDR3 is TGTGCCAGCAGCATCGGGAGCGGGGAGCTGTTTTTT. Protein sequence: CASSIGSGELFF.

The V and J genes are TRBV9 and TRBJ2-1; D possibly corresponds to TRBD2 (5 bases). The germline CDR1 and CDR2 sequences are SGDLS and YYNGEE. The CDR3 runs to 13 residues. Trimming shortened V by 3 bases and J by 8 bases, and 12 bases separated the two germline ends. CDR3 amino acids: CASSDLARDEQFF. DNA of the CDR3: TGTGCCAGCAGCGACCTCGCGAGGGATGAGCAGTTCTTC.

The gene calls are TRBV25-1 and TRBJ2-3, with TRBD2 matching 12 bases. The CDR3 has 15 amino acids. Trimming at V came to 5 bases and at J to 6 bases, leaving 6 bases not matched to a gene. Germline V lookup: CDR1 MGHDK, CDR2 SYGVNS. The CDR3 nucleotides are TGTGCCAGCAGTTCGCTAGCGGGGGGGCTGGATACGCAGTATTTT. This codes for CASSSLAGGLDTQYF.

V is TRBV7-2 and J is TRBJ1-5; D gene unclear. V dropped 2 bases and J dropped 5 bases, with 16 bases sitting between them. The CDR3 runs 16 residues. Germline V lookup: CDR1 SGHTA, CDR2 FQGNSA. In DNA form, the CDR3 reads TGTGCCAGCAGCTTACATACAGCAAGTTTCGATCAGCCCCAGCATTTT. This sequence encodes CASSLHTASFDQPQHF.

The chain employs TRBV7-9 and TRBJ2-5; 11 bases are shared with TRBD2. The trim removed 4 bases at V and 3 bases at J, leaving 4 bases unmatched. The V gene's germline CDR1 is SEHNR and CDR2 FQNEAQ (reference sequence). CDR3 length: 15 residues. CDR3 amino acids: CASSYMGLAEETQYF. CDR3 DNA sequence: TGTGCCAGCAGCTACATGGGACTAGCGGAAGAGACCCAGTACTTC. The full variable domain, with the rest looked up from reference TRBV7-9 and TRBJ2-5, is DTGVSQNPRHKITKRGQNVTFRCDPISEHNRLYWYRQTLGQGPEFLTYFQNEAQLEKSRLLSDRFSAERPKGSFSTLEIQRTEQGDSAMYLCASSYMGLAEETQYFGPGTRLLVL.